This TCR beta chain was identified during a study of cytomegalovirus exposure and HLA in healthy donors. Overall study findings and caveats: In the approximately 130 validation repertoires, roughly 94% of cluster scores exceeded 0, per a later analysis.

Here immunoSEQ multiplex PCR was the method, and the copy in TCRdb shows in-frame clones only, minus some. The table shows about 200,000 clones, with more than 65% occurring only once. The roughly 120-subject validation cohort, separate from the approximately 670-subject first cohort, included the donors. V shed 3 bases, J shed 5 bases, and the junction held 6 bases outside the gene matches. Germline V CDR1 and CDR2: SGHRS, YFSETQ. The CDR3 runs 15 residues. Note on this clone: The antigen remains unidentified.

This chain joins TRBV5-1 and TRBJ2-1, with 9 bases that match TRBD1. Sequences were obtained from PBMCs. The source of this sequence is a woman under 40 in good health and CMV-seropositive. CDR3 DNA: TGCGCCAGCAGCTCGACAGGGGGGATCCACAATGAGCAGTTCTTC. Translated, it gives CASSSTGGIHNEQFF. Combining the CDR3 with reference TRBV5-1 and TRBJ2-1 gives the whole variable domain KAGVTQTPRYLIKTRGQQVTLSCSPISGHRSVSWYQQTPGQGLQFLFEYFSETQRNKGNFPGRFSGRQFSNSRSEMNVSTLELGDSALYLCASSSTGGIHNEQFFGPGTRLTVL.